What follows is one T cell receptor (beta chain) and its context. Its target is unknown. Per the germline V gene, CDR1 is SGHTA and CDR2 is FQGNSA. Trimming shortened V by 8 bases and J by 2 bases, and 13 bases separated the two germline ends. The CDR3 has 13 amino acids. This entry belongs to a study of T cell responses to AZD1222 COVID-19 vaccine. The wider study: Second-dose intervals of approximately 4 or approximately 12 weeks were pooled.

Study-level findings and limits: Within unmutated variant regions lay the reported targets of nearly half of spike-specific TCRs. Donors skewed white British and female; clonal diversity was possibly underestimated.

Here immunoSEQ multiplex PCR was the method, and the copy in TCRdb shows in-frame clones only, minus some. This sample yields some 150,000 clones, of which more than 80% are seen a single time; about 3.9% belongs to the top ten. The chain joins TRBV7-2 to TRBJ2-7, with D uncertain. Sequences were derived from peripheral blood, sampled on day 0 of AZD1222 vaccination. The source is an adult in good health. CDR3 sequence: CASHYIGTYEQYF. Here the CDR3 DNA reads TGTGCCAGCCACTACATAGGAACCTACGAGCAGTACTTC.